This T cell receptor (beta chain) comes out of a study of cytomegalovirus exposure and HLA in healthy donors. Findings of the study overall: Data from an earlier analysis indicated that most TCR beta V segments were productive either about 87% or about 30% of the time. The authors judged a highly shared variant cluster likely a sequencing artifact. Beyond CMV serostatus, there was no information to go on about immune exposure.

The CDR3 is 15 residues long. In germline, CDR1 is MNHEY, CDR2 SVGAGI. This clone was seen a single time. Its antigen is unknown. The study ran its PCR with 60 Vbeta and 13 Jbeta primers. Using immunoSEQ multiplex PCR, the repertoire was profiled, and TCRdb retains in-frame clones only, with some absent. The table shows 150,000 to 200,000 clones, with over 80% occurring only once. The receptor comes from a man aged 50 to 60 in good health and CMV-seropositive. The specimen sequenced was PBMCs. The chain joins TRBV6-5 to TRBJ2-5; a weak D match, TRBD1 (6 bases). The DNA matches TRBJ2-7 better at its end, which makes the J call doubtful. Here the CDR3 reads CASSYGQGMGYEQYF. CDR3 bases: TGTGCCAGCAGTTACGGCCAGGGGATGGGATACGAGCAGTACTTC.